This TCR beta chain was sequenced for a study of Ad26.COV2.S vaccination and SARS-CoV-2 variants. Clones were read by immunoSEQ multiplex PCR, and TCRdb kept only the in-frame ones, dropping some. Of 300,000 to 450,000 clones in the sample, roughly 85% were seen once. The CDR3 spans 12 residues. Trimming stripped 2 bases from V and 5 bases from J, with 6 bases between. In germline, CDR1 is MNHEY, CDR2 SVGEGT. As to treatment: around 19 received Ad26.COV2.S at low or high dose, single or two shots; roughly 5 received placebo; per-sample allocation not given. After the first vaccine or placebo injection, samples were drawn on day 63.

This clonotype was obtained from a person aged 18 to 59 who received the Ad26.COV2.S COVID-19 vaccine or a placebo. The sample in question was peripheral blood, obtained in a trial of Ad26.COV2.S vaccine versus placebo. The chain is built from TRBV6-2 or TRBV6-3 and TRBJ2-5; D unresolved. The CDR3 region has the DNA TGTGCCAGCAGTTACCTAGAGGAGACCCAGTACTTC. Protein: CASSYLEETQYF.